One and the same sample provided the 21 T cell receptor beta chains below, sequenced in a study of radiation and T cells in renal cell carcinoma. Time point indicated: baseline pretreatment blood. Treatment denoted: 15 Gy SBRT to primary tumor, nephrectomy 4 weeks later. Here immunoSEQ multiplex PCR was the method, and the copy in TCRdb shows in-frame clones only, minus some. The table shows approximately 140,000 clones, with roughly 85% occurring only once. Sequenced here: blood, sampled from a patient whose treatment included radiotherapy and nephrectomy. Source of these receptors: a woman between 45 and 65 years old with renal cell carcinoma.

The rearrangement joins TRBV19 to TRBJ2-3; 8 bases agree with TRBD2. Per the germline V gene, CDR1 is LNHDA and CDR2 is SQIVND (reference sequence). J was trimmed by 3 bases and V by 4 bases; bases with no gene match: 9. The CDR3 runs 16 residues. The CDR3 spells CASSTPGLGDTDTQYF. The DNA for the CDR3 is TGTGCCAGTAGTACTCCGGGACTAGGGGATACAGATACGCAGTATTTT. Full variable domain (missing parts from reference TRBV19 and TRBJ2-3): DGGITQSPKYLFRKEGQNVTLSCEQNLNHDAMYWYRQDPGQGLRLIYYSQIVNDFQKGDIAEGYSVSREKKESFPLTVTSAQKNPTAFYLCASSTPGLGDTDTQYFGPGTRLTVL.

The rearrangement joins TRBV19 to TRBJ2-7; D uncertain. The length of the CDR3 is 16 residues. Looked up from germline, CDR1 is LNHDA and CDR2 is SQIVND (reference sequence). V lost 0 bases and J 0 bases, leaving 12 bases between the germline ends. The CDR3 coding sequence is TGTGCCAGTAGTATAGACGAGGACGGTCTCTCCTACGAGCAGTACTTC. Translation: CASSIDEDGLSYEQYF.

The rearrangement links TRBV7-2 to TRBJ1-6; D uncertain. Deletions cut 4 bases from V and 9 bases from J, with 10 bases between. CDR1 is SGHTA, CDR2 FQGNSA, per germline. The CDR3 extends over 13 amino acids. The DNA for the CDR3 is TGTGCCAGCAGCTCTATGGAGGGTTCACCCCTCCACTTT. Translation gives CASSSMEGSPLHF. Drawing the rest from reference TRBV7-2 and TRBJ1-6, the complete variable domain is GAGVSQSPSNKVTEKGKDVELRCDPISGHTALYWYRQSLGQGLEFLIYFQGNSAPDKSGLPSDRFSAERTGGSVSTLTIQRTQQEDSAVYLCASSSMEGSPLHFGNGTRLTVT.

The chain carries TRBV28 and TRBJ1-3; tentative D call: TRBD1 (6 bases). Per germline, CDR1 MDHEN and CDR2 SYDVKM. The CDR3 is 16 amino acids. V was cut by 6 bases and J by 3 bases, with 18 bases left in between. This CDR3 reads CASSPTTGEFGNTIYF. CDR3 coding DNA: TGTGCCAGCAGCCCGACGACAGGCGAGTTTGGAAACACCATATATTTT.

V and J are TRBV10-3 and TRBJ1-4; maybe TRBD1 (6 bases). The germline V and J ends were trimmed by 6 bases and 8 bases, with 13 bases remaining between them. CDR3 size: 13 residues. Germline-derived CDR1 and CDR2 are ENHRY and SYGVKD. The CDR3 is CAIRSGRGEKLFF. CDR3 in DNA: TGTGCCATCAGGTCAGGGAGGGGGGAAAAACTGTTTTTT.

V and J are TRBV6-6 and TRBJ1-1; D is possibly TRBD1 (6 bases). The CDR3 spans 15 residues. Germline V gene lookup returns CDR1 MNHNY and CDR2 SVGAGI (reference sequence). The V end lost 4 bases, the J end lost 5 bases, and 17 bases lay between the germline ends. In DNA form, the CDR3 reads TGTGCCAGCAGTTCGTCGACTGGGGGGGCTACTGAAGCTTTCTTT. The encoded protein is CASSSSTGGATEAFF.

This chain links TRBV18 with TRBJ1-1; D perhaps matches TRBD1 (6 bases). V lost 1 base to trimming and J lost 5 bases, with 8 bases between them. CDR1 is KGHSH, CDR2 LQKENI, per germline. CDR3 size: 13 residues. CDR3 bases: TGTGCCAGCTCACCACGACAGGCAACTGAAGCTTTCTTT. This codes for CASSPRQATEAFF.

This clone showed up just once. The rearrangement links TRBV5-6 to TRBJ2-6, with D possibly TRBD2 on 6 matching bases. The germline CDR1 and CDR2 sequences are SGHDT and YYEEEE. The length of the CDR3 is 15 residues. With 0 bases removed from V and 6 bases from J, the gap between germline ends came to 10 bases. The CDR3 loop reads CASSLAGGAANVLTF. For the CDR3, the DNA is TGTGCCAGCAGCTTGGCCGGCGGGGCGGCCAACGTCCTGACTTTC.

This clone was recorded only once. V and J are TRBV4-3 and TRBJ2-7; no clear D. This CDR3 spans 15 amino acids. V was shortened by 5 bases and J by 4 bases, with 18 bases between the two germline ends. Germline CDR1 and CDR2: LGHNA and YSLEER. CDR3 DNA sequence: TGCGCCAGCAGCTTCCCCCCACCAAAGGAATACGAGCAGTACTTC. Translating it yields CASSFPPPKEYEQYF.

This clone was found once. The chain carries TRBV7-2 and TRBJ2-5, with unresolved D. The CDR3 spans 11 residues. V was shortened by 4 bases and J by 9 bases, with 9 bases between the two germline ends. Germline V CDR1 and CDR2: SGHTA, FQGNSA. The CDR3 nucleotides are TGTGCCAGCAGCTCAGCCCTGGCCCAGTACTTC. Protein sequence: CASSSALAQYF.

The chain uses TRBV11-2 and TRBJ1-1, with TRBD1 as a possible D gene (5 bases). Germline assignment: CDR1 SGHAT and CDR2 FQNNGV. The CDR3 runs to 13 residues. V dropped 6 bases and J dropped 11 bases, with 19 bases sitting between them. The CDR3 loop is CASSKSGDPWAFF. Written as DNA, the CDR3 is TGTGCCAGCAGTAAATCGGGGGACCCTTGGGCTTTCTTT.

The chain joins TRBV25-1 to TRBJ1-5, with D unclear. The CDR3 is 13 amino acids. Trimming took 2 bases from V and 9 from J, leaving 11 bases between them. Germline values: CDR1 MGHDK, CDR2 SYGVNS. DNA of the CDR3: TGTGCCAGCAGTGAAGGTAGGGATTGGCCCCAGCATTTT. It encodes CASSEGRDWPQHF.

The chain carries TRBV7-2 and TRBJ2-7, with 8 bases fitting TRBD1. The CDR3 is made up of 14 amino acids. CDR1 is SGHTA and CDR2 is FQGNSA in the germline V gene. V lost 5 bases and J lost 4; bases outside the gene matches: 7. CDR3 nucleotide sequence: TGTGCCAGCAGCCGTACCGGGACAGGTTACGAGCAGTACTTC. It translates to CASSRTGTGYEQYF.

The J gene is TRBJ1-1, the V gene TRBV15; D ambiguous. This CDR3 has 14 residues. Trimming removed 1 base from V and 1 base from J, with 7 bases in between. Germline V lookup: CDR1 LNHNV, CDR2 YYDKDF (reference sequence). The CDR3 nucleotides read TGTGCCACCAGCAGAGTTTGGCCGAACACTGAAGCTTTCTTT. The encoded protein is CATSRVWPNTEAFF.

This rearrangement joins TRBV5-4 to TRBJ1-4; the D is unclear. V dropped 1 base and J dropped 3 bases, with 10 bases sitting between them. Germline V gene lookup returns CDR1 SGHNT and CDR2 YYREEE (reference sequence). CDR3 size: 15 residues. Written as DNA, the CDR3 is TGTGCCAGCAGCTTGTCCCCCACAGCTAATGAAAAACTGTTTTTT. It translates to CASSLSPTANEKLFF.

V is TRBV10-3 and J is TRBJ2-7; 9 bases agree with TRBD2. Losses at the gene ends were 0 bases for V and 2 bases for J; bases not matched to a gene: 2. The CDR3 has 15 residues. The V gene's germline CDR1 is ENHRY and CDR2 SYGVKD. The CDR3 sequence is CAISESGGRAYEQYF. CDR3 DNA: TGTGCCATCAGTGAGTCGGGCGGGAGGGCCTACGAGCAGTACTTC.

CDR3 amino acids: CASSLLAGNQPQHF. The CDR3 nucleotides read TGTGCCAGCAGTTTATTAGCTGGCAATCAGCCCCAGCATTTT. The chain joins TRBV27 to TRBJ1-5; D is ambiguous. V lost 1 base and J lost 2, with 6 bases in between. The CDR3 loop spans 14 amino acids. Germline V CDR1 and CDR2: MNHEY, SMNVEV (reference sequence).

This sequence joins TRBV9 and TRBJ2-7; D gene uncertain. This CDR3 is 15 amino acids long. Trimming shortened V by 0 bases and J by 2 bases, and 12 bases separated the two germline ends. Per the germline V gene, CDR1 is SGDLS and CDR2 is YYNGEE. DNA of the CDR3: TGTGCCAGCAGCGTAGATCTGCGTGACCCCTACGAGCAGTACTTC. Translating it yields CASSVDLRDPYEQYF.

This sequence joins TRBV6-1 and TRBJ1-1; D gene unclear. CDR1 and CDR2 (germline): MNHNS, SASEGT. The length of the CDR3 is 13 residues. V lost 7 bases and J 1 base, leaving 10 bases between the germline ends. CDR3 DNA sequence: TGTGCCAGCACCGAAGGCAGGAACACTGAAGCTTTCTTT. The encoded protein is CASTEGRNTEAFF.

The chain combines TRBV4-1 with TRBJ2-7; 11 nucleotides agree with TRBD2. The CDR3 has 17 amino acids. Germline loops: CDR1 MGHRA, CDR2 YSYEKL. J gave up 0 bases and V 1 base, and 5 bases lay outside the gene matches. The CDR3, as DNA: TGCGCCAGCAGCCAAGGGTCGACTAGCGGGGCCTCCTACGAGCAGTACTTC. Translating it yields CASSQGSTSGASYEQYF.

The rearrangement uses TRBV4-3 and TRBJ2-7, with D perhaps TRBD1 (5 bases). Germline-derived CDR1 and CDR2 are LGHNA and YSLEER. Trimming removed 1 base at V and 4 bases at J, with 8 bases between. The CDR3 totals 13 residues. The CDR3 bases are TGCGCCAGCAGCCAAGGGACATCTTACGAGCAGTACTTC. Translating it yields CASSQGTSYEQYF.